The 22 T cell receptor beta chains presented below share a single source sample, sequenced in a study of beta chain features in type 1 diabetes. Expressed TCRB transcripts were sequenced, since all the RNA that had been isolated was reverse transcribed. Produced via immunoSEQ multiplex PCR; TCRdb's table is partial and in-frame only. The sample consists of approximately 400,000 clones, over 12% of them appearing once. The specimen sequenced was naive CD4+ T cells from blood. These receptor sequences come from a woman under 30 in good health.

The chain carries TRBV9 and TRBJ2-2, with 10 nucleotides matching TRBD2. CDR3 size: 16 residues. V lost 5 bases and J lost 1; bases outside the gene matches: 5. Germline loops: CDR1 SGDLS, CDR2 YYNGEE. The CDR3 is CASRPSGRGNTGELFF. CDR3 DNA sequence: TGTGCCAGCAGGCCAAGCGGGAGGGGGAACACCGGGGAGCTGTTTTTT.

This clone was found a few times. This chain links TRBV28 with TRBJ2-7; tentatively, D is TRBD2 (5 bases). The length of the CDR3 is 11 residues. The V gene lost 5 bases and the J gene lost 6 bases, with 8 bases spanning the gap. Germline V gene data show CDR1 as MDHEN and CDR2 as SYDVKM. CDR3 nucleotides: TGTGCCAGCAGTCTCCTAGCCGAGCAGTACTTC. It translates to CASSLLAEQYF.

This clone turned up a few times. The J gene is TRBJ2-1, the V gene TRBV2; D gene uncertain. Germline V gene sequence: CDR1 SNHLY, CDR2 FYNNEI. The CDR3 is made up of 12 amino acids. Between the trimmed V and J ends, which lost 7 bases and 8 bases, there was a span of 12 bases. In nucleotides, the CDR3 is TGTGCCAGCAAGAGGTCAGTTGATGAGCAGTTCTTC. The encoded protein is CASKRSVDEQFF.

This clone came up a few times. The CDR3: CASSLVMQGYYGYTF. DNA of the CDR3: TGTGCCAGCAGCTTAGTAATGCAGGGTTACTATGGCTACACCTTC. The rearrangement links TRBV7-2 to TRBJ1-2; possibly TRBD1 for D (5 bases). The CDR3 consists of 15 residues. The germline V and J ends were trimmed by 1 base and 3 bases, with 12 bases remaining between them. Germline loops: CDR1 SGHTA, CDR2 FQGNSA.

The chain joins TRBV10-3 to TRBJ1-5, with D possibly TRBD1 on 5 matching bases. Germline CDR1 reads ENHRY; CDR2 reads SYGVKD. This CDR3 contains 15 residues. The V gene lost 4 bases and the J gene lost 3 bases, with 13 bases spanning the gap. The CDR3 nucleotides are TGTGCCATCAGTGTCTCTACAGGAACCAATCAGCCCCAGCATTTT. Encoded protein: CAISVSTGTNQPQHF.

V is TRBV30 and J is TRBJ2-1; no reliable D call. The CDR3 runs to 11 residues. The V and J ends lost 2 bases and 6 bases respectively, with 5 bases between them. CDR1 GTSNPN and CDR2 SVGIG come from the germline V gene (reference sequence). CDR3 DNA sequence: TGTGCCTGGAGTCCGTCCAATGAGCAGTTCTTC. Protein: CAWSPSNEQFF.

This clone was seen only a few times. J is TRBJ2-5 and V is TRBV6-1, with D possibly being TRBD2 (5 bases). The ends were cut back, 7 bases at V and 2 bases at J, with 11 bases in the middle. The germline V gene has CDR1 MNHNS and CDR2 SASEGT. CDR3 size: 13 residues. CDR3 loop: CASNRLRQETQYF. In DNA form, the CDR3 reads TGTGCCAGCAACCGACTACGACAAGAGACCCAGTACTTC.

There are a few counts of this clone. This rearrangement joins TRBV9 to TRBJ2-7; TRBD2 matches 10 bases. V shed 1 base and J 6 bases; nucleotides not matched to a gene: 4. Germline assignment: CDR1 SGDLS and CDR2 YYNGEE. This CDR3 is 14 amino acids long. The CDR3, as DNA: TGTGCCAGCAGCGTAACTAGCGGGAATCTCGAGCAGTACTTC. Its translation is CASSVTSGNLEQYF. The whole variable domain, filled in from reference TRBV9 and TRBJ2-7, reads DSGVTQTPKHLITATGQRVTLRCSPRSGDLSVYWYQQSLDQGLQFLIQYYNGEERAKGNILERFSAQQFPDLHSELNLSSLELGDSALYFCASSVTSGNLEQYFGPGTRLTVT.

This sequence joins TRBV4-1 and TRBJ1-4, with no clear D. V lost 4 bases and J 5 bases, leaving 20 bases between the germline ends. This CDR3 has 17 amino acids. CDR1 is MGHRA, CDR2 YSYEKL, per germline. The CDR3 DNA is TGCGCCAGCAGCCCTCGCGGGCTGGGCGAGGTAAATGAAAAACTGTTTTTT. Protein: CASSPRGLGEVNEKLFF.

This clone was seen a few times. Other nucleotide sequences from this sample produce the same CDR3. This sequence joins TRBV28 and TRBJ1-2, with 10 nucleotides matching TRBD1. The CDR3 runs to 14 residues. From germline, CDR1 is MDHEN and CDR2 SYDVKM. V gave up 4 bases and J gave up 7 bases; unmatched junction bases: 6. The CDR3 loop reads CASSSGQGSSGYTF. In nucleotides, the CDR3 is TGTGCCAGCAGTTCGGGACAGGGGTCATCTGGCTACACCTTC.

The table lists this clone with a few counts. The CDR3 DNA is TGCAGCGTTGATGGGGGCAGTGATCAGCCCCAGCATTTT. Its translation is CSVDGGSDQPQHF. V usage is TRBV29-1 and J usage is TRBJ1-5; D perhaps matches TRBD1 (6 bases). CDR1 and CDR2 from the germline V gene are SQVTM and ANQGSEA. Deletions cut 3 bases from V and 5 bases from J, with 11 bases between. This CDR3 region has 13 residues.

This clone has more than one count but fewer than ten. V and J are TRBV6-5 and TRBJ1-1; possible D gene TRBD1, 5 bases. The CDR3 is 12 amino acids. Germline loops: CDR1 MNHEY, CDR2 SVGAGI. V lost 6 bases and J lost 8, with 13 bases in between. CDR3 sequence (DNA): TGTGCCAGCAGCCAGACCACAGGCGAAGCTTTCTTT. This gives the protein CASSQTTGEAFF.

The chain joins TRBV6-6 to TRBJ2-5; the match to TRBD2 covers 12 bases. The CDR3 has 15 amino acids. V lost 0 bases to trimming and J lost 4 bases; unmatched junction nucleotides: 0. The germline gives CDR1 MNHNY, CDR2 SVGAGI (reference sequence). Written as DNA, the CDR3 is TGTGCCAGCAGTTACTCGGGACTAGCGGGAGAGACCCAGTACTTC. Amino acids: CASSYSGLAGETQYF.

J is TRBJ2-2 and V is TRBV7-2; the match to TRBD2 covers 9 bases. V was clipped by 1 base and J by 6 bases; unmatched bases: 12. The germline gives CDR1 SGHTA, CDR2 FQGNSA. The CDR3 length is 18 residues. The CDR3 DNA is TGTGCCAGCAGCTTAGTCGGTTTAGCGGGAGATAGGCCCGGGGAGCTGTTTTTT. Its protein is CASSLVGLAGDRPGELFF.

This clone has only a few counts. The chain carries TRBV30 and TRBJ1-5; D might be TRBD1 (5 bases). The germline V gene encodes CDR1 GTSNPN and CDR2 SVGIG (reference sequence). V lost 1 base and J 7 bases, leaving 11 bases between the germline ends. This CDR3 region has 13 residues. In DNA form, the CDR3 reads TGTGCCTGGAGTGCCAGGGCCGGGCAGCCCCAGCATTTT. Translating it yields CAWSARAGQPQHF.

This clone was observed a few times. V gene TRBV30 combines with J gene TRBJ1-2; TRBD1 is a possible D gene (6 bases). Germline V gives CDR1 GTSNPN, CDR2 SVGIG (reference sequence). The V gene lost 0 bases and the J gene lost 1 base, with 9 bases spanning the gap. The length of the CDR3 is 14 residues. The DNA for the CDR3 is TGTGCCTGGAGTGTAACAGGGATTAACTATGGCTACACCTTC. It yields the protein CAWSVTGINYGYTF.

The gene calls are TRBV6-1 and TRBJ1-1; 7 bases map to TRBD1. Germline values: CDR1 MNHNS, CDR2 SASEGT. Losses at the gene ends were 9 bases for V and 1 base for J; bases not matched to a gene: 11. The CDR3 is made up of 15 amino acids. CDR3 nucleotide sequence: TGTGCCAGTCCAAAAGACAGGGTGTCGAACACTGAAGCTTTCTTT. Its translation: CASPKDRVSNTEAFF.

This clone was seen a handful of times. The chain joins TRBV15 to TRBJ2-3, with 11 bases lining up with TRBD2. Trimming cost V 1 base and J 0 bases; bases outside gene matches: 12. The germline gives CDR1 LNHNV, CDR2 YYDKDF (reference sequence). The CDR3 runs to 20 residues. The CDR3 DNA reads TGTGCCACCAGCAGAGCAACCCTAGCGGGAGGTCCAGGGAGCACAGATACGCAGTATTTT. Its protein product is CATSRATLAGGPGSTDTQYF.

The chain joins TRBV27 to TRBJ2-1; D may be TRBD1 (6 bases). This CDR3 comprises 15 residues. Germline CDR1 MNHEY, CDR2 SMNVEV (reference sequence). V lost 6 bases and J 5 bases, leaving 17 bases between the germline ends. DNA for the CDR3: TGTGCCAGCAGACGCGCAGGGGACCCCAACAATGAGCAGTTCTTC. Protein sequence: CASRRAGDPNNEQFF.

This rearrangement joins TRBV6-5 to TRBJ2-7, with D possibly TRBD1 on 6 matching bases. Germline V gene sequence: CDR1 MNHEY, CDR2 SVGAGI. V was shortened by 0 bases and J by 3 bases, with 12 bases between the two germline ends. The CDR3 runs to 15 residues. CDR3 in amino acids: CASSYSGTLLYEQYF. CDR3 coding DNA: TGTGCCAGCAGTTACTCCGGGACACTGCTCTACGAGCAGTACTTC.

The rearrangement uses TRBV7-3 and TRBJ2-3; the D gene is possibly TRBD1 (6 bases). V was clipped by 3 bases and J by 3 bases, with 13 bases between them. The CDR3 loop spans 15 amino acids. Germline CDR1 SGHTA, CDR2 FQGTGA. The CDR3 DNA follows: TGTGCCAGCAGCTTCTCAGGGGTAGTGACAGATACGCAGTATTTT. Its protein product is CASSFSGVVTDTQYF.

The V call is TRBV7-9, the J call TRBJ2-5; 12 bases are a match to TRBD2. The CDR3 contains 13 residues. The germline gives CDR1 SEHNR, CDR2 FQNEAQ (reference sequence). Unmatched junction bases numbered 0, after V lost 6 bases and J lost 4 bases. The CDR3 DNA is TGTGCCAGCAGACTAGCGGGAGGAGAGACCCAGTACTTC. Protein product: CASRLAGGETQYF.